This TCR beta chain comes out of a study of cytomegalovirus exposure and HLA in healthy donors. At the level of the study: HLA-typed donors contributed around 85 million unique TCRs, which were held in an early data release. Study-wide results and limits: Immune exposure information comprised only CMV serostatus. Accurate HLA-A and HLA-B prediction from TCR beta sequences was reported for most subjects. Later analysis suggested links between common viral pathogens and several top significant clusters.

About this clone: Its antigen is not identified.

The PCR contained 60 Vbeta and 13 Jbeta primers. The protocol was immunoSEQ multiplex PCR, while the TCRdb copy is restricted to in-frame clones and leaves out a portion. This table has about 120,000 clones, about 60% appearing once. Germline values: CDR1 PRHDT, CDR2 FYEKMQ (reference sequence). The ends were cut back, 5 bases at V and 14 bases at J, with 16 bases in the middle. The CDR3 extends over 12 amino acids. The V call is TRBV13, the J call TRBJ1-3, with D maybe TRBD1 (5 bases). This receptor was taken from a man aged 35-49 years in good health and CMV-seropositive. The sample consisted of PBMCs. The CDR3 sequence: CASSPFPGGVYF. DNA of the CDR3: TGTGCCAGCAGCCCCTTTCCGGGGGGGGTATATTTT.